This TCR beta chain was identified in a study of identical twins (dated by TCRdb to the mid-2010s). With regard to the full study: To test whether fetal clonotypes persist, the study used deep sequencing on TCR alpha and beta repertoires from monozygotic twins, unrelated adults of various ages, and cord blood. Replicate twin experiments were performed at different times using different library preparation protocols to rule out contamination. Study-wide findings and limitations: Abundant cord blood beta clonotypes carried fewer insertions; young adult naive repertoires showed a weaker similar trend, while memory repertoires showed none. Conclusions relied on cross-sectional statistical analysis, since the same donors could not be followed over many years. Recombination models systematically underestimated out-of-frame TCR alpha sharing in monozygotic twins but agreed with sharing between unrelated individuals. Invariant T cells such as MAIT and iNKT could partly confound zero-insertion analyses, although diverse VJ usage argued against such confounding for most clonotypes. A weaker excess of twin sharing was found in beta out-of-frame sequences because the signal-to-noise ratio was lowered by fewer shared sequences. Out-of-frame TCR alpha sequences shared between twins showed an excess of low generation-probability sequences compared with coincidental sharing between unrelated individuals.

This clonotype was counted a few times. Its antigen is still unknown. Base qualities were left out, and no much larger clone turns up one base away. Sequences DFQATT (CDR1) and SNEGSKA (CDR2) are obtained from the germline V gene (reference sequence). Spanning cysteine to phenylalanine, the CDR3 consists of 12 amino acids. Left in the record is the CDR3 DNA by itself, 36 bases read in frame from the first base. V was cut back by 4 bases and J by 9 bases, leaving a gap of 13 bases between them. The library was made by 5' RACE. The sample was run on an Illumina HiSeq 2000. A universal primer binding site was introduced by template switching, and a unique molecular identifier was present in the final cDNA, enabling accurate counting of TCR cDNA molecules. First-strand cDNA for TCR alpha and beta chains was synthesized from specific primers in the conserved constant-segment region. To control for contamination, each cDNA library was double barcoded with a SMART-Mk sample barcode plus Illumina barcodes. TruSeq adapter sequences, together with Illumina sample barcodes, were added in two successive PCR steps. TCR alpha and beta cDNA libraries were sequenced on the Illumina HiSeq platform with custom primers. The study's processing was this. Raw reads were processed with MiGEC to extract unique molecular identifiers, and MiXCR was used to determine CDR3 positions. For each individual, recombination models were inferred using an EM algorithm with the repgenHMM and IGoR tools. Shared clonotype analysis was performed with the tcR package in R, normalizing sharing by the product of cloneset sizes. To study raw recombination without the effects of thymic and clonal selection, out-of-frame nonproductive sequences were analyzed. The raw public reads went through TCRdb reprocessing: fastp at Q25, MiXCR clone calling, in-frame beta chains kept. Rows with one shared CDR3 protein collapse into an entry with the most common genes and DNA. These V and J calls are TCRdb output, not the study's own analysis. This sample has about 340,000 distinct CDR3 sequences in its table, and 10% to 15% of those were observed once. The ten biggest clones cover approximately 7.9% of the sample.

Every donor was a healthy Caucasian. Three pairs of female monozygotic twins, all aged about 18 to 29 years, made up the twin cohort. Positive isolation kits from Invitrogen were used to isolate the CD4+ and CD8+ T cell populations. The same specimen was also included in a second study, on yellow fever vaccine responses in identical twins. From that second study: The T cell response to vaccination in identical twins was reported by the authors to appear partly convergent and partly personalized. Focusing on identical twins, the study followed the T cell clones that responded to the vaccine, and did so with precision.

This TCR derives from a woman younger than 35 in good health. Source material: CD8+ T cells sorted from blood. The receptor chain draws on TRBV20-1 and TRBJ2-1, with no reliable assignment of the D segment. The DNA reads TGCAGTGCTAATCTGGGAACCGTTGAGCAGTTCTTC. This gives the protein CSANLGTVEQFF.